Presented here are 30 T cell receptor beta chains from one specimen sequenced in a study of T-cell reconstitution after alpha-beta-depleted transplantation in children. Unique molecular identifiers were incorporated into the prepared TCRbeta library. TCRdb re-analysed the PCR reads in MiXCR, keeping a single row per CDR3 protein. The sample carries roughly 110,000 distinct CDR3 sequences, 10% to 13% recorded once. The specimen was PBMCs, collected before TCRalphabeta/CD19-depleted stem cell transplant. The receptor source for this set is a boy younger than 10 with acute lymphoblastic leukemia, due to receive a stem cell transplant.

This clonotype was seen repeatedly, ten times or more. The J gene is TRBJ2-7, the V gene TRBV27; D possibly matches TRBD1 or TRBD2 (5 bases each). The ends were cut back, 9 bases at V and 2 bases at J, with 17 bases in the middle. CDR3 length: 14 amino acids. Looked up from germline, CDR1 is MNHEY and CDR2 is SMNVEV (reference sequence). The CDR3 nucleotides read TGTGCCAGTACTGGGACGGGACGGCCCTACGAGCAGTACTTC. Its protein product is CASTGTGRPYEQYF.

This clonotype was detected many times. V usage is TRBV12-3 or TRBV12-4 and J usage is TRBJ2-2; weak D call: TRBD1 (6 bases). The CDR3 consists of 16 residues. The V gene lost 3 bases and the J gene lost 5 bases, with 16 bases spanning the gap. CDR3 sequence: CASSFSTGRLTGELFF. The CDR3 DNA reads TGTGCCAGCAGTTTCAGTACAGGGAGATTGACCGGGGAGCTGTTTTTT.

The chain carries TRBV5-1 and TRBJ2-7; 7 nucleotides match TRBD2. V trimming: 0 bases; J trimming: 7 bases; junction bases outside the gene matches: 10. The CDR3 contains 15 residues. Per the germline V gene, CDR1 is SGHRS and CDR2 is YFSETQ. The CDR3 DNA sequence: TGCGCCAGCAGCTTGGCCTGGCTAGAGGGAGGGGAGCAGTACTTC. This sequence encodes CASSLAWLEGGEQYF.

This clonotype was picked up a small number of times. V and J are TRBV18 and TRBJ2-7; tentative D call: TRBD1 (5 bases). Germline V gene data show CDR1 as KGHSH and CDR2 as LQKENI. The CDR3 runs to 13 residues. The V end lost 2 bases, the J end lost 3 bases, and 8 bases lay between the germline ends. CDR3 sequence: CASSPWGSYEQYF. The CDR3 nucleotides are TGTGCCAGCTCACCATGGGGCAGCTACGAGCAGTACTTC.

V gene TRBV27 combines with J gene TRBJ1-5; maybe TRBD1 (5 bases). The CDR3 is 15 residues long. Per germline, CDR1 MNHEY and CDR2 SMNVEV (reference sequence). Trimming took off 6 bases at V and 4 bases at J, with 16 bases between the two ends. The CDR3 sequence: CASRRGRQMNQPQHF. The CDR3 nucleotides are TGTGCCAGCAGGAGGGGTAGACAGATGAATCAGCCCCAGCATTTT.

At least ten counts were recorded for this clonotype. The chain couples TRBV7-2 to TRBJ2-2; D is perhaps TRBD2 (5 bases). Germline V CDR1 and CDR2: SGHTA, FQGNSA. The V gene lost 4 bases and the J gene lost 5 bases, with 11 bases spanning the gap. The CDR3 is 14 amino acids. The CDR3: CASSSGGHTGELFF. The CDR3 nucleotides are TGTGCCAGCAGCTCCGGAGGCCATACCGGGGAGCTGTTTTTT.

The CDR3 spells CASSLPALDTEAFF. The CDR3 DNA reads TGCGCCAGCAGCTTGCCGGCTTTGGACACTGAAGCTTTCTTT. This chain joins TRBV5-1 and TRBJ1-1; D gene ambiguous. In germline, CDR1 is SGHRS, CDR2 YFSETQ. The CDR3 totals 14 residues. Between the trimmed V and J ends, which lost 1 base and 3 bases, there was a span of 10 bases.

In its sample, this clonotype was seen a few times. The genes are TRBV12-3 or TRBV12-4 and TRBJ1-4; D remains unclear. V was cut by 5 bases and J by 7 bases, with 11 bases left in between. The CDR3 sequence is 13 residues long. The CDR3 reads CASSPPAREKLFF. For the CDR3, the DNA is TGTGCCAGCAGTCCACCGGCTCGTGAAAAACTGTTTTTT.

The chain employs TRBV5-1 and TRBJ2-3; TRBD1 or TRBD2 may be the D gene (5 bases each). Germline CDR1 is SGHRS and CDR2 is YFSETQ. The length of the CDR3 is 16 residues. V dropped 4 bases and J dropped 0 bases, with 15 bases sitting between them. The CDR3 loop reads CASSGPTERSTDTQYF. For the CDR3, the DNA is TGCGCCAGCAGCGGGCCGACAGAGCGGAGCACAGATACGCAGTATTTT.

The table lists this clonotype with a few counts. The chain combines TRBV7-2 with TRBJ2-1; 7 bases fit TRBD2. CDR1 is SGHTA, CDR2 FQGNSA, per germline. The CDR3 covers 14 residues. The J segment lost 4 bases and the V segment lost 7 bases, leaving 7 bases of the junction unmatched. The chain's CDR3 is CASTNSGFYNEQFF. In DNA, the CDR3 is TGTGCCAGCACCAATAGCGGGTTTTACAATGAGCAGTTCTTC.

Regarding this clonotype: Relative to the germline gene, one junction end is altered; a read error may explain this. The chain uses TRBV20-1 and TRBJ2-6, with a tentative D call TRBD1 (5 bases). This CDR3 is built from 13 residues. The germline CDR1 and CDR2 sequences are DFQATT and SNEGSKA (reference sequence). The CDR3 DNA sequence: TGCAGTGCTAGGAGCTCTGGGGCCAACTTCCTGACTTTC. It is translated as CSARSSGANFLTF.

The J gene is TRBJ2-7, the V gene TRBV28; 9 nucleotides agree with TRBD2. The CDR3 consists of 15 residues. CDR1 is MDHEN and CDR2 is SYDVKM in the germline V gene. The trim removed 1 base at V and 3 bases at J, leaving 4 bases unmatched. DNA of the CDR3: TGTGCCAGCAGTTTATCCCTAGCGGGAATCTACGAGCAGTACTTC. It encodes CASSLSLAGIYEQYF. The variable domain in full, completed from reference TRBV28 and TRBJ2-7, reads DVKVTQSSRYLVKRTGEKVFLECVQDMDHENMFWYRQDPGLGLRLIYFSYDVKMKEKGDIPEGYSVSREKKERFSLILESASTNQTSMYLCASSLSLAGIYEQYFGPGTRLTVT.

The chain employs TRBV11-2 and TRBJ2-7, with D perhaps TRBD1 or TRBD2 (5 bases each). Trimming removed 5 bases from V and 3 bases from J, with 17 bases in between. Germline loops: CDR1 SGHAT, CDR2 FQNNGV. The CDR3 has 15 amino acids. CDR3 loop: CASSIGASLDYEQYF. The CDR3 DNA is TGTGCCAGCAGCATCGGGGCTTCTCTAGACTACGAGCAGTACTTC.

This rearrangement joins TRBV9 to TRBJ2-6, with D hard to call. The CDR3 consists of 16 residues. CDR1 is SGDLS, CDR2 YYNGEE, per germline. Trimming pared 0 bases from V and 0 bases from J, leaving 7 bases between. CDR3: CASSVEGNSGANVLTF. DNA of the CDR3: TGTGCCAGCAGCGTAGAAGGGAACTCTGGGGCCAACGTCCTGACTTTC.

This clonotype is medium-sized by share. This chain joins TRBV5-8 and TRBJ2-1, with D unclear. There are 15 residues in the CDR3. V lost 2 bases to trimming and J lost 2 bases, with 11 bases between them. Per the germline V gene, CDR1 is SGHTS and CDR2 is YDEGEE. CDR3 sequence reads: CASSFYRAPYNEQFF. Here the CDR3 DNA reads TGTGCCAGCAGCTTCTACCGAGCCCCCTACAATGAGCAGTTCTTC.

In its sample, this clonotype was seen a few times. This chain links TRBV7-8 with TRBJ2-1; 16 bases align to TRBD2. Germline loops: CDR1 SGHVS, CDR2 FQNEAQ. This CDR3 has 16 residues. V dropped 5 bases and J dropped 7; count of bases not matched to a gene: 5. The CDR3 is CASSPGTSGRDNEQFF. For the CDR3, the DNA is TGTGCCAGCAGCCCCGGGACTAGCGGGAGGGATAATGAGCAGTTCTTC.

The V gene is TRBV5-1, the J gene TRBJ1-5; 7 bases align to TRBD1. V lost 6 bases, J lost 2 bases, and 5 bases stayed unmatched. CDR1 is SGHRS, CDR2 YFSETQ, per germline. This CDR3 contains 14 residues. The CDR3 nucleotides are TGCGCCAGCACCCCCGGACAGGGCAATCAGCCCCAGCATTTT. It yields the protein CASTPGQGNQPQHF.

This clonotype was counted between two and nine times. The J gene is TRBJ1-4, the V gene TRBV11-2; D not certain. Trimming stripped 4 bases from V and 0 bases from J, with 3 bases between. The CDR3 spans 13 residues. CDR1 SGHAT and CDR2 FQNNGV come from the germline V gene. The CDR3 DNA follows: TGTGCCAGCAGCTCAGCAACTAATGAAAAACTGTTTTTT. It translates to CASSSATNEKLFF.

This clonotype was found many times. The DNA of the CDR3 is TGCGCCAGCCGACTCCAAGAGACCGAGAACTATGGCTACACCTTC. Translating gives CASRLQETENYGYTF. This chain joins TRBV5-1 and TRBJ1-2; D is undetermined. CDR1 is SGHRS, CDR2 YFSETQ, per germline. V was trimmed by 7 bases and J by 2 bases, leaving 18 bases between them. This CDR3 has 15 amino acids. Full variable domain (rest looked up from reference TRBV5-1 and TRBJ1-2): KAGVTQTPRYLIKTRGQQVTLSCSPISGHRSVSWYQQTPGQGLQFLFEYFSETQRNKGNFPGRFSGRQFSNSRSEMNVSTLELGDSALYLCASRLQETENYGYTFGSGTRLTVV.

The CDR3 is CASSRDRVGYEQYF. The CDR3, as DNA: TGTGCCAGCAGCCGGGACAGGGTGGGTTACGAGCAGTACTTC. The chain employs TRBV5-5 and TRBJ2-7; 9 nucleotides align to TRBD1. This CDR3 region has 14 residues. Germline values: CDR1 SGHKS, CDR2 YYEKEE (reference sequence). Germline trimming cut 4 bases from V and 4 bases from J; bases unmatched to any gene: 6.

This clonotype came up a few times. The chain employs TRBV12-3 or TRBV12-4 and TRBJ2-1; TRBD2 aligns across 12 bases. The CDR3 length is 15 residues. V trimming: 7 bases; J trimming: 4 bases; junction bases outside the gene matches: 5. The CDR3 loop reads CASKTGTSGYNEQFF. CDR3 nucleotides: TGTGCCAGCAAAACCGGGACTAGCGGGTACAATGAGCAGTTCTTC.

This clonotype occurred a few times. V usage is TRBV4-2 and J usage is TRBJ2-1, with 10 bases lining up with TRBD2. V gave up 4 bases and J gave up 6 bases; unmatched junction bases: 9. Per germline, CDR1 LGHNA and CDR2 YNFKEQ. CDR3 size: 16 residues. The CDR3 spells CASSPGGLAGANEQFF. In DNA, the CDR3 is TGTGCCAGCAGCCCTGGGGGCCTAGCGGGAGCCAATGAGCAGTTCTTC.

This clonotype was recorded many times. The chain carries TRBV20-1 and TRBJ1-1; D not certain. Trimming removed 3 bases at V and 4 bases at J, with 12 bases between. Germline assignment: CDR1 DFQATT and CDR2 SNEGSKA (reference sequence). The length of the CDR3 is 13 residues. Here the CDR3 reads CSARDGEGTEAFF. The CDR3 DNA reads TGCAGTGCTAGGGACGGGGAGGGCACTGAAGCTTTCTTT.

The chain joins TRBV5-1 to TRBJ1-5, with D perhaps matching TRBD1 (6 bases). The CDR3 length is 14 residues. Trimming left V 2 bases short and J 5 bases short, with 11 bases between. Germline V gene sequence: CDR1 SGHRS, CDR2 YFSETQ. CDR3 nucleotides: TGCGCCAGCAGCTTAGTGCCAGGGGATCAGCCCCAGCATTTT. This translates into CASSLVPGDQPQHF.

V gene TRBV5-1 combines with J gene TRBJ2-7; 8 bases match TRBD1. CDR3 size: 16 residues. Germline CDR1 and CDR2: SGHRS and YFSETQ. V shed 3 bases, J shed 2 bases, and the junction held 10 bases outside the gene matches. The CDR3 bases are TGCGCCAGCAGCTGGGCGACAGGGGTGAAGGCCTACGAGCAGTACTTC. Translating gives CASSWATGVKAYEQYF.

This clonotype came up many times. The chain couples TRBV20-1 to TRBJ2-3; TRBD2 matches at 7 bases. The CDR3 length is 15 residues. Germline assignment: CDR1 DFQATT and CDR2 SNEGSKA (reference sequence). The V and J ends lost 5 bases and 2 bases, in that order; junction bases with no gene match: 10. CDR3 sequence reads: CSAGHPSGNTDTQYF. The DNA of the CDR3 is TGCAGTGCTGGTCACCCTAGCGGAAACACAGATACGCAGTATTTT.

This clonotype showed up just a few times. The chain has TRBV10-3 and TRBJ2-7; TRBD2 matches at 12 bases. The CDR3 loop spans 18 amino acids. The ends lost 0 bases at V and 4 bases at J; junction bases unmatched: 10. From germline, CDR1 is ENHRY and CDR2 SYGVKD. The CDR3 nucleotides read TGTGCCATCAGTGAGTCTGAGACTAGCGGGAGAAGGCTTTACGAGCAGTACTTC. Amino acid sequence: CAISESETSGRRLYEQYF.

This clonotype was counted many times. This chain uses TRBV7-3 with TRBJ2-2, with D perhaps given as TRBD1 or TRBD2 (5 bases each). Trimming cost V 4 bases and J 6 bases, with 18 bases left between them. Germline lookup yields CDR1 SGHTA and CDR2 FQGTGA. The CDR3 length is 16 residues. The CDR3 here is CASSSMGPLSPGELFF. CDR3 in DNA: TGTGCCAGCAGCTCAATGGGACCCCTCTCTCCCGGGGAGCTGTTTTTT.

This clonotype was detected only once. This chain connects TRBV3-1 to TRBJ1-6; D call uncertain. Germline V lookup: CDR1 LGHDT, CDR2 YNNKEL (reference sequence). The V gene lost 4 bases and the J gene lost 9 bases, with 7 bases spanning the gap. CDR3 length: 12 amino acids. The CDR3 is CASSLERSPLHF. The DNA of the CDR3 is TGTGCCAGCAGCCTCGAACGTTCACCCCTCCACTTT.

The rearrangement links TRBV29-1 to TRBJ2-3; 9 nucleotides line up with TRBD2. With 3 bases clipped from V and 6 bases from J, the junction kept 4 bases outside the gene matches. CDR1 is SQVTM, CDR2 ANQGSEA, per germline. The CDR3 has 13 residues. Here the CDR3 DNA reads TGCAGCGTTGAGGGACTAGCTGGTGATACGCAGTATTTT. Translating it yields CSVEGLAGDTQYF.